Included here is one T cell receptor beta chain sequence, with context. Its antigen is unknown. This entry is derived from a study of cytomegalovirus exposure and HLA in healthy donors. The study ran its PCR with 60 Vbeta and 13 Jbeta primers. Profiled with immunoSEQ multiplex PCR; TCRdb holds only in-frame clones, not every one. The data hold 150,000 or so clones, with around 86% observed a single time. Study results and caveats: As a later analysis showed, a missense DCLRE1C variant was linked to trimming of TCR beta V- and J-genes. Cytomegalovirus status, reportedly, was diagnosed with high specificity and sensitivity by the classifier. Researchers catalogued about 150 TCR beta chains as cytomegalovirus-associated.

The origin of this receptor is a man aged 45-65 years in good health and CMV-seropositive. The sample taken for sequencing was PBMCs.

The chain's CDR3 is CASRGTSGGAYNEQFF. In DNA form, the CDR3 reads TGTGCCAGCAGGGGGACTAGCGGGGGGGCCTACAATGAGCAGTTCTTC. The V gene is TRBV28, the J gene TRBJ2-1, with 16 bases aligning to TRBD2. V was clipped by 6 bases and J by 2 bases; unmatched bases: 1. The CDR3 runs 16 residues. Germline CDR1 and CDR2: MDHEN and SYDVKM.